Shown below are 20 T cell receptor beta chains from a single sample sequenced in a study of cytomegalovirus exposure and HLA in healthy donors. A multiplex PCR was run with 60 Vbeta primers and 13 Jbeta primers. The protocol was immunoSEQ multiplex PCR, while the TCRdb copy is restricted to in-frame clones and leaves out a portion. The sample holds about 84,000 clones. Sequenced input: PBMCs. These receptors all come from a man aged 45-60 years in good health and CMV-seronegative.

This CDR3 is CASSLIERSYNEQFF. The CDR3 DNA reads TGCGCCAGCAGCTTGATCGAGCGGTCCTACAATGAGCAGTTCTTC. The V gene is TRBV5-1, the J gene TRBJ2-1; perhaps TRBD2 as D (5 bases). The CDR3 runs 15 residues. Trimming shortened V by 1 base and J by 1 base, and 9 bases separated the two germline ends. In germline, CDR1 is SGHRS, CDR2 YFSETQ. Complete variable domain (other parts from reference TRBV5-1 and TRBJ2-1): KAGVTQTPRYLIKTRGQQVTLSCSPISGHRSVSWYQQTPGQGLQFLFEYFSETQRNKGNFPGRFSGRQFSNSRSEMNVSTLELGDSALYLCASSLIERSYNEQFFGPGTRLTVL.

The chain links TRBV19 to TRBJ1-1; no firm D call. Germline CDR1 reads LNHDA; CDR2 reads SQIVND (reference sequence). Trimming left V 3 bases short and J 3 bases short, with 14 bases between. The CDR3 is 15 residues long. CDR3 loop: CASSIIGPGDTEAFF. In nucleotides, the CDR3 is TGTGCCAGTAGTATTATCGGCCCAGGTGACACTGAAGCTTTCTTT.

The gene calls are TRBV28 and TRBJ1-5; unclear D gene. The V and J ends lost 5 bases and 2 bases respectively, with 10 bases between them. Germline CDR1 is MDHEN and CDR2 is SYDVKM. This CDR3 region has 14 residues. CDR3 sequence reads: CASSGSYGNQPQHF. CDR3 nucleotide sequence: TGTGCCAGCAGTGGGAGTTATGGCAATCAGCCCCAGCATTTT.

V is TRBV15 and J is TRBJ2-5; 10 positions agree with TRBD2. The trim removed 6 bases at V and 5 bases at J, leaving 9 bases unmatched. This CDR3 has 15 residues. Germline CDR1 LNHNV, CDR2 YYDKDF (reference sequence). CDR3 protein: CATSGGLAGVETQYF. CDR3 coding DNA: TGTGCCACCAGTGGTGGCCTAGCGGGGGTCGAGACCCAGTACTTC.

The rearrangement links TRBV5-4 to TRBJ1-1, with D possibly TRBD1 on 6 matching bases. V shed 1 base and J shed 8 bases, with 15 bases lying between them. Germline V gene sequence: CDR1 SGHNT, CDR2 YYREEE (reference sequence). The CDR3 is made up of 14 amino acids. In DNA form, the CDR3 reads TGTGCCAGCAGCTTGTCAGGGACTAGGGGGGAAGCTTTCTTT. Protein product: CASSLSGTRGEAFF.

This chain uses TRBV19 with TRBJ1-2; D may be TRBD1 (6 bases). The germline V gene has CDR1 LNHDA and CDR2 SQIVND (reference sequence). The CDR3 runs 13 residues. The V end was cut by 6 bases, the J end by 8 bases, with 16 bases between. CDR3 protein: CASRLWTAGGYTF. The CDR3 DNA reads TGTGCCAGTAGGCTTTGGACAGCCGGAGGCTACACCTTC.

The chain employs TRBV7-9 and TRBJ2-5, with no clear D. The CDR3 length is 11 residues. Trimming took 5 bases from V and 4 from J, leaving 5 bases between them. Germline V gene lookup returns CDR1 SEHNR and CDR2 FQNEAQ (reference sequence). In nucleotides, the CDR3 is TGTGCCAGCAGCCAGATAGAGACCCAGTACTTC. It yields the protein CASSQIETQYF.

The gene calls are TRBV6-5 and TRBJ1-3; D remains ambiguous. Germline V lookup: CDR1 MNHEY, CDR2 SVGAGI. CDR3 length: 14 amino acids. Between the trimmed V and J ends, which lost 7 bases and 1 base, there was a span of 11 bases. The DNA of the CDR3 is TGTGCCAGCAAGAGAGGGAATTCTGGAAACACCATATATTTT. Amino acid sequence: CASKRGNSGNTIYF.

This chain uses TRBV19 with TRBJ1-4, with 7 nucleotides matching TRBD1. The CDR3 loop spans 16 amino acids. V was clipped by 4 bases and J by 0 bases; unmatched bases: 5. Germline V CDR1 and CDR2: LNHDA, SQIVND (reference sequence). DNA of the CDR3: TGTGCCAGTAGTAAAAGGGGGCTCGCAACTAATGAAAAACTGTTTTTT. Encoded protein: CASSKRGLATNEKLFF.

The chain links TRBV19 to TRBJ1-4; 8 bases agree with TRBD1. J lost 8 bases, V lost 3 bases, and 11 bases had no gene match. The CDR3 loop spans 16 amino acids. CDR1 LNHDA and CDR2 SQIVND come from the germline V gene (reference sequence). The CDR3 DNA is TGTGCCAGTAGTATGCGACAGGGGCGAGGGAACGAAAAACTGTTTTTT. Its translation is CASSMRQGRGNEKLFF. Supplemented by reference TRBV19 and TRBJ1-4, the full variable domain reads DGGITQSPKYLFRKEGQNVTLSCEQNLNHDAMYWYRQDPGQGLRLIYYSQIVNDFQKGDIAEGYSVSREKKESFPLTVTSAQKNPTAFYLCASSMRQGRGNEKLFFGSGTQLSVL.

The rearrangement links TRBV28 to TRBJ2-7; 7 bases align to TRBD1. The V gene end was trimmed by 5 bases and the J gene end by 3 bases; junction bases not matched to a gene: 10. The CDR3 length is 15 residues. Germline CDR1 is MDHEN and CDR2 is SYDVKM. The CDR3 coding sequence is TGTGCCAGCAGTCAAATGGGACAGACCATCTACGAGCAGTACTTC. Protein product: CASSQMGQTIYEQYF.

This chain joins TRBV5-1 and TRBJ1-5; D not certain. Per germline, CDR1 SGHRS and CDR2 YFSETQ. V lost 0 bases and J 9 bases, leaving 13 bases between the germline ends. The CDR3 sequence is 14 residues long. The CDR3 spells CASSLGPVQRPQHF. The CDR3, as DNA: TGCGCCAGCAGCTTGGGGCCTGTTCAACGGCCCCAGCATTTT. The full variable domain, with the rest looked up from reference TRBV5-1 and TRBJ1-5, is KAGVTQTPRYLIKTRGQQVTLSCSPISGHRSVSWYQQTPGQGLQFLFEYFSETQRNKGNFPGRFSGRQFSNSRSEMNVSTLELGDSALYLCASSLGPVQRPQHFGDGTRLSIL.

The CDR3 sequence is CASSRTGNEKLFF. The CDR3 DNA reads as TGTGCCAGCAGCAGGACGGGAAATGAAAAACTGTTTTTT. The rearrangement uses TRBV9 and TRBJ1-4; the D is unclear. CDR3 length equals 13 residues. Germline V gene data show CDR1 as SGDLS and CDR2 as YYNGEE. Trimming cost V 4 bases and J 5 bases, with 9 bases left between them.

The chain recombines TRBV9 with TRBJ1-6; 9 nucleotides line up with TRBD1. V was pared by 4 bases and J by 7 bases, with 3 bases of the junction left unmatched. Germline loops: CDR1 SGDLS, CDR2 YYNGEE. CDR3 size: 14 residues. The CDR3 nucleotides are TGTGCCAGCAGCCTCGGGACAGGGAATTCACCCCTCCACTTT. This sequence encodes CASSLGTGNSPLHF.

The CDR3 nucleotides are TGTGCCAGCAGCTCTCCGGGACAGGGACGCTCCTATGGCTACACCTTC. This encodes CASSSPGQGRSYGYTF. The V and J genes are TRBV7-9 and TRBJ1-2; TRBD1 aligns across 9 bases. After removal of 4 bases from V and 4 bases from J, the junction contained 10 bases not matched to a gene. The CDR3 has 16 amino acids. Germline V gene data show CDR1 as SEHNR and CDR2 as FQNEAQ (reference sequence).

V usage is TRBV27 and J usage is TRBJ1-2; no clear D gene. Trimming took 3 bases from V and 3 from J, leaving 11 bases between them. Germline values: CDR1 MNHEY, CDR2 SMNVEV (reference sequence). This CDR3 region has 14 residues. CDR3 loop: CASSFGWADYGYTF. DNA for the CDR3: TGTGCCAGCAGTTTTGGTTGGGCTGACTATGGCTACACCTTC.

The CDR3 here is CASSESIGGADTQYF. Here the CDR3 DNA reads TGCGCCAGCAGTGAGTCGATAGGGGGCGCGGATACGCAGTATTTT. The chain recombines TRBV10-2 with TRBJ2-3, with 7 bases that match TRBD1. There are 15 residues in the CDR3. Germline V gives CDR1 WSHSY, CDR2 SAAADI. V dropped 0 bases and J dropped 6; count of bases not matched to a gene: 6.

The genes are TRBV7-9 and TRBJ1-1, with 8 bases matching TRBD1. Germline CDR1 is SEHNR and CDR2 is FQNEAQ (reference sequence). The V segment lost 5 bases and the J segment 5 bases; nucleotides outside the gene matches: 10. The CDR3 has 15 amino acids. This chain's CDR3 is CASSPGGGFGTEAFF. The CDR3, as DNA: TGTGCCAGCAGCCCAGGGGGCGGTTTTGGAACTGAAGCTTTCTTT.

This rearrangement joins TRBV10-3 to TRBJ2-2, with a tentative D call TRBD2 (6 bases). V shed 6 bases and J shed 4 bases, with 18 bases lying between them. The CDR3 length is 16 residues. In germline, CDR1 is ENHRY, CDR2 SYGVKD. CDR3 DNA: TGTGCCATCAGGCAAATGGAGGGGAGGAGCACCGGGGAGCTGTTTTTT. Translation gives CAIRQMEGRSTGELFF.

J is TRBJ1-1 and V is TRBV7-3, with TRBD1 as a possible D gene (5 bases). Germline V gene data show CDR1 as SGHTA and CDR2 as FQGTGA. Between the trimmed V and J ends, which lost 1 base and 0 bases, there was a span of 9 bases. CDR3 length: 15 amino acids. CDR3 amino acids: CASSLKSGLNTEAFF. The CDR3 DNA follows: TGTGCCAGCAGCTTAAAGTCAGGGTTGAACACTGAAGCTTTCTTT.